Each of the 9 T cell receptor beta chains below was sequenced from the same sample in a study of PD-1 blockade in mismatch repair-deficient tumors. Using immunoSEQ multiplex PCR, the repertoire was profiled, and TCRdb retains in-frame clones only, with some absent. The repertoire holds approximately 40,000 clones, around 79% seen once, with roughly 23% in the top ten. The sequencing used peripheral blood, collected 4 weeks after starting pembrolizumab. All receptors derive from an adult with mismatch repair-deficient cancer.

The chain is built from TRBV28 and TRBJ2-3; D unclear. V lost 5 bases and J lost 2, with 8 bases in between. The germline gives CDR1 MDHEN, CDR2 SYDVKM. This CDR3 region has 13 residues. The CDR3 spells CASSVSSTDTQYF. As DNA, the CDR3 is TGTGCCAGCAGTGTGAGCTCCACAGATACGCAGTATTTT.

The chain couples TRBV19 to TRBJ1-2; D gene uncertain. The V gene's germline CDR1 is LNHDA and CDR2 SQIVND (reference sequence). The CDR3 contains 13 residues. V was pared by 3 bases and J by 8 bases, with 13 bases between. In nucleotides, the CDR3 is TGTGCCAGTAGTATTCGAACCGGTTTGGGCTACACCTTC. Amino acid sequence: CASSIRTGLGYTF. Filled out from reference TRBV19 and TRBJ1-2, the complete variable domain reads DGGITQSPKYLFRKEGQNVTLSCEQNLNHDAMYWYRQDPGQGLRLIYYSQIVNDFQKGDIAEGYSVSREKKESFPLTVTSAQKNPTAFYLCASSIRTGLGYTFGSGTRLTVV.

The genes are TRBV6-6 and TRBJ2-2; no definite D call. This CDR3 spans 16 amino acids. V was shortened by 0 bases and J by 0 bases, with 8 bases between the two germline ends. Germline CDR1 is MNHNY and CDR2 is SVGAGI (reference sequence). CDR3 nucleotide sequence: TGTGCCAGCAGTTACTCTGCCCCTACGAACACCGGGGAGCTGTTTTTT. This gives the protein CASSYSAPTNTGELFF.

This chain connects TRBV19 to TRBJ1-5; a weak D match, TRBD1 (5 bases). Germline-derived CDR1 and CDR2 are LNHDA and SQIVND (reference sequence). The CDR3 contains 13 residues. Trimming shortened V by 10 bases and J by 4 bases, and 14 bases separated the two germline ends. The CDR3 coding sequence is TGTGCCACCCAGGGTCCGTGGAATCAGCCCCAGCATTTT. It specifies CATQGPWNQPQHF.

The rearrangement uses TRBV7-2 and TRBJ1-5; 7 bases match TRBD1. The junction had 7 bases not matched to a gene; V was cut back by 2 bases and J by 6 bases. CDR3 length: 15 amino acids. Per the germline V gene, CDR1 is SGHTA and CDR2 is FQGNSA. DNA for the CDR3: TGTGCCAGCAGCTTAAGGGGGCAATCAGGTCAGCCCCAGCATTTT. Amino acids: CASSLRGQSGQPQHF.

The rearrangement links TRBV9 to TRBJ1-1; D not resolved. The germline V gene has CDR1 SGDLS and CDR2 YYNGEE. Trimming pared 4 bases from V and 1 base from J, leaving 11 bases between. The CDR3 sequence is 14 residues long. The DNA for the CDR3 is TGTGCCAGCAGCACTCGGGGAGGGAACACTGAAGCTTTCTTT. Translation: CASSTRGGNTEAFF.

The V gene is TRBV28, the J gene TRBJ2-5; D possibly matches TRBD1 or TRBD2 (5 bases each). Deletions cut 4 bases from V and 4 bases from J, with 10 bases between. The CDR3 covers 13 residues. The germline gives CDR1 MDHEN, CDR2 SYDVKM. The CDR3 is CASSSPGRETQYF. CDR3 sequence (DNA): TGTGCCAGCAGTTCCCCAGGGAGAGAGACCCAGTACTTC.

Turning to this clone: It differs at one base from a far larger clone, so likely a read error. The chain has TRBV5-4 and TRBJ2-2; 15 nucleotides match TRBD2. CDR1 SGHNT and CDR2 YYREEE come from the germline V gene (reference sequence). J was trimmed by 5 bases and V by 5 bases; bases with no gene match: 7. This CDR3 spans 17 amino acids. The CDR3 nucleotides are TGTGCCAGCAGACGGACTAGCGGGAGGGCTGGGACCGGGGAGCTGTTTTTT. The encoded protein is CASRRTSGRAGTGELFF.

The V and J genes are TRBV10-3 and TRBJ2-3; D is perhaps TRBD2 (5 bases). Germline loops: CDR1 ENHRY, CDR2 SYGVKD. This CDR3 is 16 amino acids long. CDR3 in amino acids: CARTGGRSSNTDTQYF. The CDR3 DNA reads TGTGCGAGAACTGGTGGGCGATCTAGCAACACAGATACGCAGTATTTT.